This T cell receptor beta chain was observed in a study of blood T cell repertoires in COVID-19. With 8 bases clipped from V and 6 bases from J, the junction kept 4 bases outside the gene matches. The germline gives CDR1 GTSNPN, CDR2 SVGIG (reference sequence). There are 11 residues in the CDR3. Generated by immunoSEQ multiplex PCR, the TCRdb table keeps only in-frame clones and is missing some. The sample records some 120,000 clones, 70% to 90% being singletons. The TCR was taken from a man between 45 and 60 years old with acute or convalescent COVID-19. V and J are TRBV30 and TRBJ2-1; 7 bases agree with TRBD2. The sequencing input was peripheral blood. Here the CDR3 reads CAVSGLNEQFF. DNA for the CDR3: TGTGCCGTTAGCGGGCTCAATGAGCAGTTCTTC.